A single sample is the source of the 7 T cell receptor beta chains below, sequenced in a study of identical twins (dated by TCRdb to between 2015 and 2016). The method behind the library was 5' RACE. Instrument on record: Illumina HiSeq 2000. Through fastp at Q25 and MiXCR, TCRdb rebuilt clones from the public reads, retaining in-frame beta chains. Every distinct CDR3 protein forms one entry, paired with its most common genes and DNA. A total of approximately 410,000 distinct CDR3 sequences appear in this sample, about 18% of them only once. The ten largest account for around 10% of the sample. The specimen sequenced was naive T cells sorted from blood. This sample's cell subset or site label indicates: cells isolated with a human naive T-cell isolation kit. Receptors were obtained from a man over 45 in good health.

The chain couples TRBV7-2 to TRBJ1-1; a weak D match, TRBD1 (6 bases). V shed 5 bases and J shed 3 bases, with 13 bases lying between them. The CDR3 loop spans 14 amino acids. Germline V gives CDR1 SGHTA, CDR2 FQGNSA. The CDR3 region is CASSRKTGYTEAFF. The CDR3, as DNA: TGTGCCAGCAGCAGAAAGACAGGCTACACTGAAGCTTTCTTT.

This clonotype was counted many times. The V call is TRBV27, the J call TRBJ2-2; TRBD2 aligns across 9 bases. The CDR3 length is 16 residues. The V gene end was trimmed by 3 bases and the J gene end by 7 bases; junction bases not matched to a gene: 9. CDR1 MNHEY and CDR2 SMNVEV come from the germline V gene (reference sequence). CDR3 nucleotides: TGTGCCAGCAGTTTCCTAGCGGGGAAGGGTGGCGGGGAGCTGTTTTTT. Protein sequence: CASSFLAGKGGGELFF.

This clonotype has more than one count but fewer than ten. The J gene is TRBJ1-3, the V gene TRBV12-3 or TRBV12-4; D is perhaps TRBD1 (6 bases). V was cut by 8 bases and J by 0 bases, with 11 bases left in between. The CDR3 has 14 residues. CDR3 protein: CASRRQDSGNTIYF. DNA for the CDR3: TGTGCCAGCCGGAGACAGGACTCTGGAAACACCATATATTTT.

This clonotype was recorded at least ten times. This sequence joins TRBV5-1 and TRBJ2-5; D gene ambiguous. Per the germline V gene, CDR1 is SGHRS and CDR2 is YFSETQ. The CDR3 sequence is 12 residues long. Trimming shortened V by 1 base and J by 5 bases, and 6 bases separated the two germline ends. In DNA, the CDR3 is TGCGCCAGCAGCTTGCGTCGGGAGACCCAGTACTTC. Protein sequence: CASSLRRETQYF.

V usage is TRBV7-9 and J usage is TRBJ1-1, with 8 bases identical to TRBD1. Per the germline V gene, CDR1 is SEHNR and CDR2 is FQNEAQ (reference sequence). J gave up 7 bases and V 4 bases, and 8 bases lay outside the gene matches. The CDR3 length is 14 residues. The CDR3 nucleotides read TGTGCCAGCAGCTCGGACAGGGTCAAGTTTGAAGCTTTCTTT. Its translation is CASSSDRVKFEAFF.

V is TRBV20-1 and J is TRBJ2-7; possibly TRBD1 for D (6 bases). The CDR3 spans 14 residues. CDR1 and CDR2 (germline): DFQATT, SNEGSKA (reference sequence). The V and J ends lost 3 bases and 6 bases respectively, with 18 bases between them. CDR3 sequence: CSARGDTVVGEQYF. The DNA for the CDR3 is TGCAGTGCTAGGGGGGACACCGTAGTCGGCGAGCAGTACTTC.

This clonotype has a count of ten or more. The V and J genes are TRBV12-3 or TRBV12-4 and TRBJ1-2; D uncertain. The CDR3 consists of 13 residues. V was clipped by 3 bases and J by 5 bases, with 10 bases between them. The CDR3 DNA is TGTGCCAGCAGTTTGAGGGCTGGGTATGGCTACACCTTC. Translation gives CASSLRAGYGYTF.